A single sample is the source of the 20 T cell receptor beta chains below, sequenced in a study of Graves' ophthalmopathy and Graves' hyperthyroidism. CDR3 regions of TCR beta were amplified from RNA transcripts. The library came from an HTBI-primed first-round RT-PCR and a second-round multiplex PCR. MiXCR, run by TCRdb on the multiplex PCR reads, gives a single entry per CDR3 protein. Among over 500,000 distinct CDR3 sequences, 20% to 25% were seen once, and the ten largest hold more than 5.5%. Sequenced material: peripheral blood. These receptors all stem from a woman under 30 with stable Graves' hyperthyroidism. Some clones in this sample may be carry-over from other donors' samples.

This clonotype was counted a few times. The limits of the CDR3 on the DNA are not certain, so only TCRdb's listed CDR3 is given. This chain connects TRBV11-2 to TRBJ2-5; TRBD1, the table's D call, was not compared with the DNA. The CDR3 extends over 15 residues, inclusive of both ends. The germline CDR1 and CDR2 sequences are SGHAT and FQNNGV. The CDR3 region is CASSFGPGGTETQYF.

Worth noting for this clonotype: A single base separates this from a much larger clone, so it may be a read error. This chain joins TRBV6-2 or TRBV6-3 and TRBJ2-7; D is unclear. Trimming cost V 2 bases and J 6 bases, with 8 bases left between them. The CDR3 loop spans 12 amino acids. CDR1 and CDR2 from the germline V gene are MNHEY and SVGEGT. CDR3 bases: TGTGCCAGCAGTTACACACGGAGCGAGCAGTACTTC. Translating it yields CASSYTRSEQYF.

CDR3: CASSKQGAQSYEQYF. The DNA of the CDR3 is TGTGCCAGCTCCAAACAGGGGGCTCAGTCCTACGAGCAGTACTTC. This chain links TRBV18 with TRBJ2-7, with TRBD1 identical over 9 bases. This CDR3 has 15 residues. Per the germline V gene, CDR1 is KGHSH and CDR2 is LQKENI. After removal of 6 bases from V and 1 base from J, the junction contained 7 bases not matched to a gene.

The V and J genes are TRBV15 and TRBJ1-1, with 8 bases matching TRBD1. After removal of 10 bases from V and 3 bases from J, the junction contained 10 bases not matched to a gene. Germline V CDR1 and CDR2: LNHNV, YYDKDF (reference sequence). This CDR3 is 14 amino acids long. CDR3 region: CAIRQGAWDTEAFF. The CDR3 nucleotides are TGTGCCATCAGGCAGGGGGCATGGGACACTGAAGCTTTCTTT. The full variable domain, its missing parts supplied by reference TRBV15 and TRBJ1-1, is DAMVIQNPRYQVTQFGKPVTLSCSQTLNHNVMYWYQQKSSQAPKLLFHYYDKDFNNEADTPDNFQSRRPNTSFCFLDIRSPGLGDTAMYLCAIRQGAWDTEAFFGQGTRLTVV.

This clonotype came up many times. This chain connects TRBV12-3 or TRBV12-4 to TRBJ2-7; D ambiguous. The V and J ends lost 1 base and 2 bases respectively, with 6 bases between them. The CDR3 runs to 13 residues. The CDR3 loop is CASSLDGPYEQYF. In DNA form, the CDR3 reads TGTGCCAGCAGTTTAGACGGTCCCTACGAGCAGTACTTC.

This clonotype was recorded at least ten times. This rearrangement joins TRBV6-1 to TRBJ1-1, with 8 bases aligning to TRBD1. The CDR3 spans 16 residues. Trimming took 5 bases from V and 1 from J; bases not matched to a gene: 9. Germline V gives CDR1 MNHNS, CDR2 SASEGT. Here the CDR3 reads CASSPSGGARNTEAFF. CDR3 sequence (DNA): TGTGCCAGCAGTCCCTCAGGGGGCGCAAGGAACACTGAAGCTTTCTTT.

J is TRBJ1-2 and V is TRBV9; 9 bases fit TRBD1. Looked up from germline, CDR1 is SGDLS and CDR2 is YYNGEE. V gave up 3 bases and J gave up 2 bases; unmatched junction bases: 14. The CDR3 has 18 residues. The CDR3 spells CASSAGGTGSLWNYGYTF. Written as DNA, the CDR3 is TGTGCCAGCAGCGCCGGGGGGACAGGGTCTCTCTGGAACTATGGCTACACCTTC.

The table lists this clonotype with many counts. The chain couples TRBV19 to TRBJ1-2, with a weak D call TRBD1 (6 bases). This CDR3 is 14 amino acids long. The germline V and J ends were trimmed by 5 bases and 2 bases, with 12 bases remaining between them. CDR1 and CDR2 (germline): LNHDA, SQIVND (reference sequence). The CDR3 DNA sequence: TGTGCCAGTAGTTGGGCAGGACAGAACTATGGCTACACCTTC. This codes for CASSWAGQNYGYTF. The full variable domain, rest sourced from reference TRBV19 and TRBJ1-2, is DGGITQSPKYLFRKEGQNVTLSCEQNLNHDAMYWYRQDPGQGLRLIYYSQIVNDFQKGDIAEGYSVSREKKESFPLTVTSAQKNPTAFYLCASSWAGQNYGYTFGSGTRLTVV.

This clonotype was seen a handful of times. This chain joins TRBV6-2 or TRBV6-3 and TRBJ2-7; D is unclear. Trimming took off 4 bases at V and 2 bases at J, with 9 bases between the two ends. The CDR3 spans 13 residues. Germline V gene lookup returns CDR1 MNHEY and CDR2 SVGEGT. For the CDR3, the DNA is TGTGCCAGCAGTTTATCGGAAACCTACGAGCAGTACTTC. Translating gives CASSLSETYEQYF.

The table lists this clonotype with many counts. The chain links TRBV19 to TRBJ2-7; D is possibly TRBD1 (6 bases). From germline, CDR1 is LNHDA and CDR2 SQIVND (reference sequence). Trimming left V 3 bases short and J 3 bases short, with 15 bases between. There are 15 residues in the CDR3. The CDR3 bases are TGTGCCAGTAGTATCACTCAGGGGAACTACTACGAGCAGTACTTC. Translation gives CASSITQGNYYEQYF.

This clonotype was seen at least ten times. The chain has TRBV30 and TRBJ1-2; 12 bases are shared with TRBD1. The CDR3 length is 14 residues. Germline CDR1 reads GTSNPN; CDR2 reads SVGIG (reference sequence). Trimming cost V 0 bases and J 9 bases; bases outside gene matches: 5. CDR3 sequence: CAWSVGQGAGSYTF. CDR3 bases: TGTGCCTGGAGTGTGGGACAGGGGGCGGGAAGCTACACCTTC.

This clonotype was detected many times. The chain links TRBV12-3 or TRBV12-4 to TRBJ2-7, with 9 nucleotides matching TRBD1. V was pared by 4 bases and J by 2 bases, with 0 bases of the junction left unmatched. This CDR3 region has 13 residues. CDR3 nucleotides: TGTGCCAGCAGTTGGACAGGGGCCTACGAGCAGTACTTC. Amino acids: CASSWTGAYEQYF.

In its sample, this clonotype was seen many times. The genes are TRBV12-3 or TRBV12-4 and TRBJ1-5, with 9 bases fitting TRBD1. Trimming at V came to 6 bases and at J to 4 bases, leaving 4 bases not matched to a gene. The CDR3 has 14 amino acids. The CDR3 spells CASRGQGPNQPQHF. For the CDR3, the DNA is TGTGCCAGCAGGGGACAGGGTCCGAATCAGCCCCAGCATTTT.

In its sample, this clonotype was seen many times. This chain connects TRBV6-5 to TRBJ1-1; TRBD1 might be the D (5 bases). Germline V lookup: CDR1 MNHEY, CDR2 SVGAGI. CDR3 size: 17 residues. Between the trimmed V and J ends, which lost 0 bases and 1 base, there was a span of 15 bases. CDR3 bases: TGTGCCAGCAGTTACTCAACCAGGGTTCGGAAGAACACTGAAGCTTTCTTT. Protein: CASSYSTRVRKNTEAFF.

This clonotype was detected ten times or more. This sequence joins TRBV29-1 and TRBJ1-1, with D possibly being TRBD1 (5 bases). The CDR3 is 12 residues long. The V and J ends lost 4 bases and 2 bases respectively, with 8 bases between them. CDR1 and CDR2 from the germline V gene are SQVTM and ANQGSEA. The CDR3 DNA is TGCAGCGTTGTTCAGGGAAACACTGAAGCTTTCTTT. Translation gives CSVVQGNTEAFF.

There are many counts of this clonotype. The chain carries TRBV6-5 and TRBJ1-1; D call uncertain. Looked up from germline, CDR1 is MNHEY and CDR2 is SVGAGI. Trimming stripped 2 bases from V and 0 bases from J, with 7 bases between. This CDR3 has 14 amino acids. CDR3 region: CASSYTLLNTEAFF. The CDR3, as DNA: TGTGCCAGCAGTTACACACTATTGAACACTGAAGCTTTCTTT.

This clonotype was seen a few times. The chain couples TRBV30 to TRBJ2-5; D might be TRBD1 (6 bases). The V and J ends lost 6 bases and 2 bases respectively, with 16 bases between them. Germline CDR1 GTSNPN, CDR2 SVGIG (reference sequence). The CDR3 sequence is 14 residues long. CDR3 amino acids: CACHRGSLQETQYF. The CDR3, as DNA: TGTGCCTGCCATAGGGGGTCCTTACAAGAGACCCAGTACTTC.

This clonotype was counted a few times. Mismatch with germline at one junction end may stem from a read error. The chain couples TRBV19 to TRBJ1-6; the D is unclear. The CDR3 is made up of 16 amino acids. From germline, CDR1 is LNHDA and CDR2 SQIVND (reference sequence). CDR3 protein: CASSMSGSSYNPPLHF. The CDR3 DNA follows: TGTGCCAGTAGTATGTCCGGGAGCTCCTATAATCCACCCCTCCACTTT.

This clonotype came up many times. The chain joins TRBV20-1 to TRBJ1-5, with D perhaps TRBD1 (5 bases). The length of the CDR3 is 12 residues. Trimming cost V 7 bases and J 3 bases, with 10 bases left between them. Germline CDR1 and CDR2: DFQATT and SNEGSKA (reference sequence). The CDR3 loop reads CSGVGDNQPQHF. The DNA of the CDR3 is TGCAGTGGGGTGGGGGACAATCAGCCCCAGCATTTT.

There are many counts of this clonotype. This chain's CDR3 is CASSRGDGNYGYTF. The CDR3 coding sequence is TGTGCCAGCAGCCGAGGGGACGGAAACTATGGCTACACCTTC. V is TRBV7-9 and J is TRBJ1-2; possible D gene TRBD1, 5 bases. The CDR3 is 14 residues long. Germline assignment: CDR1 SEHNR and CDR2 FQNEAQ (reference sequence). With 5 bases removed from V and 2 bases from J, the gap between germline ends came to 12 bases.